The entry that follows covers one T cell receptor beta chain sequence. TCRdb keeps only in-frame clones here, not all; method: immunoSEQ multiplex PCR. The sample has about 240,000 clones; about 80% are singletons. The CDR3 has 14 residues. Germline V gene sequence: CDR1 MNHEY, CDR2 SMNVEV (reference sequence). Unmatched junction bases numbered 5, after V lost 2 bases and J lost 5 bases. This sample was included in a study of blood T cell repertoires in COVID-19. This receptor was identified in a woman aged 40 to 50 who had been exposed to COVID-19. The gene calls are TRBV27 and TRBJ2-5; 7 nucleotides match TRBD1. Sequencing input: PBMCs or T cells enriched from blood (not recorded which). CDR3 sequence reads: CASSLMGRGETQYF. CDR3 in DNA: TGTGCCAGCAGTTTAATGGGCAGGGGGGAGACCCAGTACTTC.